The 23 T cell receptor beta chains in this list originate from one sample, sequenced in a study of response to subunit inactivated influenza vaccine. TCRdb reanalysed the RT-PCR reads using MiXCR and keeps one entry per CDR3 protein. This sample yields approximately 530,000 distinct CDR3 sequences, of which 6% to 9% are seen a single time; over 10% belongs to the top ten. The sample in question was PBMCs from blood, obtained roughly 24 months after vaccination. The receptor source for this set is a man in his fifties or sixties who received an inactivated influenza vaccine.

This clonotype showed up many times. V and J are TRBV28 and TRBJ2-7; 8 bases line up with TRBD1. The V gene end was trimmed by 7 bases and the J gene end by 5 bases; junction bases not matched to a gene: 10. The CDR3 consists of 14 residues. Germline V gives CDR1 MDHEN, CDR2 SYDVKM. Here the CDR3 reads CASKGRTGFNEQYF. The CDR3 nucleotides are TGTGCCAGCAAAGGAAGGACAGGGTTCAACGAGCAGTACTTC.

This clonotype was recorded a few times. This chain joins TRBV6-2 or TRBV6-3 and TRBJ2-7; D may be TRBD2 (6 bases). Germline-derived CDR1 and CDR2 are MNHEY and SVGEGT. The length of the CDR3 is 10 residues. The ends were cut back, 10 bases at V and 5 bases at J, with 9 bases in the middle. The CDR3 nucleotides are TGTGCCACGACTAGGGACGAGCAGTACTTC. This encodes CATTRDEQYF.

This chain links TRBV27 with TRBJ2-3, with 13 bases that match TRBD2. CDR1 MNHEY and CDR2 SMNVEV come from the germline V gene (reference sequence). The V gene end was trimmed by 6 bases and the J gene end by 2 bases; junction bases not matched to a gene: 8. This CDR3 spans 17 amino acids. CDR3 region: CASRRLAGGLYTDTQYF. As DNA, the CDR3 is TGTGCCAGCAGGCGACTAGCGGGGGGCCTCTACACAGATACGCAGTATTTT.

This clonotype was found a few times. The gene calls are TRBV25-1 and TRBJ1-1; 7 bases agree with TRBD1. This CDR3 is 14 amino acids long. V shed 6 bases and J 3 bases; nucleotides not matched to a gene: 7. Germline V lookup: CDR1 MGHDK, CDR2 SYGVNS. DNA of the CDR3: TGTGCCAGCAGAGCTCCGGGACAGCACACTGAAGCTTTCTTT. Translation gives CASRAPGQHTEAFF.

The chain links TRBV10-2 to TRBJ2-7, with D possibly matching TRBD1 (6 bases). V gave up 6 bases and J gave up 4 bases, with 16 bases separating them. The CDR3 runs to 14 residues. Germline V CDR1 and CDR2: WSHSY, SAAADI. The CDR3 sequence: CASRNREGAYEQYF. CDR3 nucleotides: TGCGCCAGCAGGAACAGGGAAGGCGCGTACGAGCAGTACTTC.

Comment on this clonotype: A read error may explain this, as a much larger clone is one base away. The chain couples TRBV27 to TRBJ2-3; D may match TRBD1 or TRBD2 (5 bases each). The V gene's germline CDR1 is MNHEY and CDR2 SMNVEV (reference sequence). Trimming removed 1 base at V and 7 bases at J, with 9 bases between. This CDR3 is 13 amino acids long. CDR3 in DNA: TGTGCCAGCAGTTTATGGGGGTCATATACGCAGTATTTT. Translated, it gives CASSLWGSYTQYF.

This clonotype has more than one count but fewer than ten. The V call is TRBV4-1, the J call TRBJ2-3; 8 bases are shared with TRBD1. The V gene's germline CDR1 is MGHRA and CDR2 YSYEKL. The CDR3 has 18 residues. The V and J ends lost 4 bases and 2 bases, in that order; junction bases with no gene match: 14. DNA of the CDR3: TGCGCCAGCAGCCGGCTAGGACAGGGAACCGGTTTCACAGATACGCAGTATTTT. It is translated as CASSRLGQGTGFTDTQYF.

The V and J genes are TRBV28 and TRBJ2-5; D could derive from TRBD1 or TRBD2 (6 bases each). V lost 3 bases, J lost 2 bases, and 13 bases lay in between. The CDR3 is made up of 15 amino acids. Per germline, CDR1 MDHEN and CDR2 SYDVKM. The CDR3 DNA reads TGTGCCAGCAGTTTCGGGCGGGACATACAAGAGACCCAGTACTTC. Its translation is CASSFGRDIQETQYF.

In this sample, this clonotype turned up many times. Its ends do not fully match the called genes, so a read error is possible. The chain employs TRBV12-3 or TRBV12-4 and TRBJ2-5; the match to TRBD1 covers 11 bases. This CDR3 contains 12 residues. CDR3: CASSFGTGGENF. DNA of the CDR3: TGTGCCAGCAGTTTCGGGACAGGGGGAGAGAACTTC.

The CDR3 reads CASSQGAVAPLHF. For the CDR3, the DNA is TGCGCCAGCAGCCAAGGTGCTGTTGCACCCCTCCACTTT. V gene TRBV4-1 combines with J gene TRBJ1-6, with D unresolved. This CDR3 region has 13 residues. The germline V gene has CDR1 MGHRA and CDR2 YSYEKL. V gave up 1 base and J gave up 11 bases, with 9 bases separating them.

This chain links TRBV2 with TRBJ1-4; 7 bases align to TRBD1. J gave up 2 bases and V 8 bases, and 2 bases lay outside the gene matches. The V gene's germline CDR1 is SNHLY and CDR2 FYNNEI. The CDR3 contains 13 residues. The CDR3 DNA follows: TGTGCCAGCTCGGGACAGACTAATGAAAAACTGTTTTTT. It is translated as CASSGQTNEKLFF.

This clonotype appeared a few times. The chain combines TRBV7-9 with TRBJ1-3; tentatively, D is TRBD1 (6 bases). The germline V gene has CDR1 SEHNR and CDR2 FQNEAQ (reference sequence). V was pared by 5 bases and J by 5 bases, with 13 bases between. CDR3 length equals 14 residues. CDR3 amino acids: CASSPLRGRNTIYF. CDR3 sequence (DNA): TGTGCCAGCAGCCCGCTCAGGGGACGAAACACCATATATTTT.

In this sample, this clonotype turned up many times. The genes are TRBV6-5 and TRBJ2-3, with D unclear. With 3 bases removed from V and 1 base from J, the gap between germline ends came to 8 bases. The germline CDR1 and CDR2 sequences are MNHEY and SVGAGI. CDR3 length: 14 residues. The CDR3 sequence is CASSYRRRTDTQYF. The CDR3, as DNA: TGTGCCAGCAGTTATCGAAGACGCACAGATACGCAGTATTTT.

Regarding this clonotype: Since the CDR3 does not end with the conserved phenylalanine or tryptophan, this likely comes from a read error. This sequence joins TRBV12-3 or TRBV12-4 and TRBJ1-5; D call uncertain. Trimming shortened V by 1 base and J by 4 bases, and 17 bases separated the two germline ends. The CDR3 is made up of 17 amino acids. The CDR3 nucleotides are TGTGCCAGCAGTTTAGAAGCATGGGGTGCCCGAAATCAGCCCCAGCATCTT. Translated: CASSLEAWGARNQPQHL.

Ten or more counts support this clonotype. The chain uses TRBV7-2 and TRBJ2-5, with 10 bases lining up with TRBD2. V shed 5 bases and J 2 bases; nucleotides not matched to a gene: 5. Germline loops: CDR1 SGHTA, CDR2 FQGNSA. The CDR3 has 15 amino acids. The chain's CDR3 is CASSTSSGSQETQYF. CDR3 nucleotides: TGTGCCAGCAGCACTTCTAGCGGGAGTCAAGAGACCCAGTACTTC.

The V call is TRBV28, the J call TRBJ2-1; the D is unclear. The germline V gene encodes CDR1 MDHEN and CDR2 SYDVKM. The CDR3 spans 13 residues. V was clipped by 3 bases and J by 10 bases, with 13 bases between them. CDR3 in amino acids: CASSFLAPLEQFF. Written as DNA, the CDR3 is TGTGCCAGCAGTTTCTTAGCCCCCTTGGAGCAGTTCTTC. The whole variable domain, remainder taken from reference TRBV28 and TRBJ2-1, is DVKVTQSSRYLVKRTGEKVFLECVQDMDHENMFWYRQDPGLGLRLIYFSYDVKMKEKGDIPEGYSVSREKKERFSLILESASTNQTSMYLCASSFLAPLEQFFGPGTRLTVL.

The genes are TRBV28 and TRBJ2-2; no clear D. In germline, CDR1 is MDHEN, CDR2 SYDVKM. Between the trimmed V and J ends, which lost 4 bases and 2 bases, there was a span of 11 bases. CDR3 length: 15 residues. Here the CDR3 DNA reads TGTGCCAGCAGTTGGGTCAGGCGAAACACCGGGGAGCTGTTTTTT. Translation: CASSWVRRNTGELFF.

This chain uses TRBV10-2 with TRBJ2-3; perhaps TRBD2 as D (5 bases). Germline values: CDR1 WSHSY, CDR2 SAAADI. The CDR3 is made up of 13 amino acids. Trimming shortened V by 0 bases and J by 5 bases, and 6 bases separated the two germline ends. The CDR3 is CASSESGRDTQYF. DNA for the CDR3: TGCGCCAGCAGTGAGTCAGGGAGAGATACGCAGTATTTT.

This clonotype appeared a few times. V gene TRBV29-1 combines with J gene TRBJ2-7, with 10 nucleotides matching TRBD2. CDR1 SQVTM and CDR2 ANQGSEA come from the germline V gene. V trimming: 4 bases; J trimming: 2 bases; junction bases outside the gene matches: 8. The CDR3 covers 15 residues. The CDR3 DNA reads TGCAGCGTTGCGGTTCCTAGCGGGAGTACCTACGAGCAGTACTTC. Amino acid sequence: CSVAVPSGSTYEQYF.

The gene calls are TRBV10-3 and TRBJ2-3; 9 bases are shared with TRBD1. CDR1 is ENHRY, CDR2 SYGVKD, per germline. J gave up 1 base and V 6 bases, and 5 bases lay outside the gene matches. This CDR3 has 15 residues. CDR3 DNA sequence: TGTGCCATCAGCGCGGGACAGGGAGGCACAGATACGCAGTATTTT. It codes for CAISAGQGGTDTQYF.

This clonotype was found many times. The chain recombines TRBV29-1 with TRBJ1-2; a weak D match, TRBD1 (6 bases). This CDR3 has 14 amino acids. V lost 0 bases to trimming and J lost 5 bases, with 13 bases between them. CDR1 is SQVTM, CDR2 ANQGSEA, per germline. CDR3 coding DNA: TGCAGCGTTGAAGATTGGGGGGCTGGGTATGGCTACACCTTC. Amino acid sequence: CSVEDWGAGYGYTF.

This clonotype has ten or more counts. This chain connects TRBV5-1 to TRBJ2-7; 10 positions match TRBD1. The V and J ends lost 5 bases and 3 bases, in that order; junction bases with no gene match: 5. This CDR3 has 14 amino acids. Germline CDR1 reads SGHRS; CDR2 reads YFSETQ. The DNA of the CDR3 is TGCGCCAGCAGGCGGACAGGGGGAGACTACGAGCAGTACTTC. Translated: CASRRTGGDYEQYF.

This clonotype was detected a few times. The J gene is TRBJ2-1, the V gene TRBV7-2; D is uncertain. Trimming left V 1 base short and J 8 bases short, with 3 bases between. Germline values: CDR1 SGHTA, CDR2 FQGNSA. The CDR3 consists of 11 residues. DNA for the CDR3: TGTGCCAGCAGCTTAGTGTATGAGCAGTTCTTC. Amino acid sequence: CASSLVYEQFF. The whole variable domain, filled in from reference TRBV7-2 and TRBJ2-1, reads GAGVSQSPSNKVTEKGKDVELRCDPISGHTALYWYRQSLGQGLEFLIYFQGNSAPDKSGLPSDRFSAERTGGSVSTLTIQRTQQEDSAVYLCASSLVYEQFFGPGTRLTVL.